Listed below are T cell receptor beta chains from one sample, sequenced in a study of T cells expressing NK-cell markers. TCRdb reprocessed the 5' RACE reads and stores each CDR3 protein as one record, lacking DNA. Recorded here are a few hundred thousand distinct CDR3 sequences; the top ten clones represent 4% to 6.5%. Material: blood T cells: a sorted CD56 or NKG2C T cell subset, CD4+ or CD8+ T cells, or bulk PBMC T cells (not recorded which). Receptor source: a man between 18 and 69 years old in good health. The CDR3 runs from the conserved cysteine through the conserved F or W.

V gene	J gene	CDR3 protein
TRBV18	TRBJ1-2	CASSPGQGPGYGYTF
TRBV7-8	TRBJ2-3	CASSLRGTRSTDTQYF
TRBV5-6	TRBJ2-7	CASTLEPSAYEQYF
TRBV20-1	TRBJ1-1	CSGKQRNTEAFF
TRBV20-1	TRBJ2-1	CSARHHRDPLRNEQFF
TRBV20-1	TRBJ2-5	CSARDSLAAQYF
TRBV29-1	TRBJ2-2	CSARASATGELFF
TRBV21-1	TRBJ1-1	CASSKEGGGTEAFF
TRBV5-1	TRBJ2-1	CASSLVRSAGYEQFF
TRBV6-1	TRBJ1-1	CASSRHDGVSTEAFF
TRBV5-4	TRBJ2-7	CASSFVQGASYEQYF
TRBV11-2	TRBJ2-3	CASSLTPGLATDTQYF
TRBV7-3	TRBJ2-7	CASTIGRLLDRGLKVFSYEQYF
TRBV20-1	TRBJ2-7	CSARGTRKTYEQYF
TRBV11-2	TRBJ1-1	CASSRSLMNTEAFF
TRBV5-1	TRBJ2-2	CASSLYPSDRNTGELFF
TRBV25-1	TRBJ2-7	CASSEILAESSYEQYF
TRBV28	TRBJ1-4	CASSPGQGVNEKLFF
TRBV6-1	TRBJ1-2	CASSRDRYLYGYTF
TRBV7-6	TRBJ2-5	CASSLEYLTSGGDHQETQYF
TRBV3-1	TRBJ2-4	CASSQAYRDQKNIQYF
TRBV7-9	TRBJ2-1	CATKTGVINEQFF
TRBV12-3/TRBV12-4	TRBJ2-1	CASCIGNEQFF
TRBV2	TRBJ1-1	CASTTGLVGGTEAFF
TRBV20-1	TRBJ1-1	CSASLARGGNTEAFF
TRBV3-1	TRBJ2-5	CASSHTSGGYGETQYF
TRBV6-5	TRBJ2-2	CASGQRGRAVFF
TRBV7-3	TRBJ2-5	CASSLLGGGLKETQYF
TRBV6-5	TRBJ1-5	CASRYSTNSNQPQHF
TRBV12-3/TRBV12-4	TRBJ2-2	CASSLGTGGAEVEDTGELFF
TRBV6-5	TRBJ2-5	CASSYSRAGYQETQYF
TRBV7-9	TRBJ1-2	CASSLFSPEAYGYTF
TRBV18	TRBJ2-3	CASSSTGGETDTQYF
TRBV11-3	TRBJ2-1	CASSRGGDRVNNEQFF
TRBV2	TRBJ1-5	CASRLTASNQPQHF
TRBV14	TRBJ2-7	CASSPLGQGYEQYF
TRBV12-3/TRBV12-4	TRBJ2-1	CASSPGTAYYNEQFF
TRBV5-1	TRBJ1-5	CASSLTEAGAGQPQHF
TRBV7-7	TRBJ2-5	CASSSQTGVLETQYF
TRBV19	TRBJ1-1	CASSIDGQGLTEAFF
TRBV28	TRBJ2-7	CATLSGSFYEQYF
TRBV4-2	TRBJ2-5	CASSQELRETQYF
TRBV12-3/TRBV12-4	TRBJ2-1	CASSLILDLANEQFF
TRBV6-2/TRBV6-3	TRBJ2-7	CASRQRGPYEQYF
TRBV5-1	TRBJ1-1	CATTTGEDTEAFF
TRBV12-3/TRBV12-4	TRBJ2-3	CASQTRAAGSLGTQYF
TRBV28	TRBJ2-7	CASSYPTGNYEQYF
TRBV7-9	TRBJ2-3	CASSLRLVLADTQYF
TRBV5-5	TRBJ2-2	CASSLGSPYGELFF
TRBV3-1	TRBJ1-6	CASSRILRGQSSYNSPLHF
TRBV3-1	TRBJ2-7	CASSQGQRGFSYEQYF
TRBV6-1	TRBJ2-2	CATSGGTSGRRVFTGELFF
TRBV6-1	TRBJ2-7	CASTGLYEQYF
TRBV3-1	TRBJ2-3	CASSQDAGPRETQYF
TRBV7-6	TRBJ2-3	CASSVGTSGAYTQYF